Listed here are 21 T cell receptor beta chains from one sample, sequenced in a study of blood T cell repertoires in COVID-19. TCRdb's table, derived via immunoSEQ multiplex PCR, lists solely in-frame clones and lacks some. In the table there are 250,000 or so clones, about 79% of which are singletons. Material: peripheral blood. The receptors come from an elderly man with acute or convalescent COVID-19.

The chain is built from TRBV28 and TRBJ1-1, with 7 bases lining up with TRBD1. The CDR3 contains 14 residues. V lost 6 bases to trimming and J lost 4 bases; unmatched junction nucleotides: 8. Looked up from germline, CDR1 is MDHEN and CDR2 is SYDVKM. The CDR3 DNA reads TGTGCCAGCAGACTAGGGGGCCCCACCACTGAAGCTTTCTTT. As protein: CASRLGGPTTEAFF.

This clone was counted between two and nine times. The chain uses TRBV12-5 and TRBJ2-3; no definite D call. Germline V gene sequence: CDR1 LGHNT, CDR2 FRNRAP. CDR3 length equals 14 residues. Trimming pared 5 bases from V and 2 bases from J, leaving 11 bases between. The CDR3 DNA is TGTGCTAGTGGTCTCGGAGTAGACACAGATACGCAGTATTTT. Protein: CASGLGVDTDTQYF.

This clone occurred once. The chain links TRBV2 to TRBJ2-2; 13 bases map to TRBD2. CDR1 is SNHLY, CDR2 FYNNEI, per germline. The CDR3 contains 16 residues. V dropped 8 bases and J dropped 0; count of bases not matched to a gene: 3. CDR3 sequence (DNA): TGTGCCAGCTGCGGACTAGCGGGGGCGAACACCGGGGAGCTGTTTTTT. Translated: CASCGLAGANTGELFF.

The chain couples TRBV7-9 to TRBJ2-7, with 8 bases aligning to TRBD1. Germline V gives CDR1 SEHNR, CDR2 FQNEAQ (reference sequence). V lost 3 bases to trimming and J lost 4 bases; unmatched junction nucleotides: 5. The CDR3 has 14 residues. The CDR3 sequence is CASSFAGGGYEQYF. DNA of the CDR3: TGTGCCAGCAGCTTCGCAGGGGGCGGGTACGAGCAGTACTTC. Full variable domain (missing parts from reference TRBV7-9 and TRBJ2-7): DTGVSQNPRHKITKRGQNVTFRCDPISEHNRLYWYRQTLGQGPEFLTYFQNEAQLEKSRLLSDRFSAERPKGSFSTLEIQRTEQGDSAMYLCASSFAGGGYEQYFGPGTRLTVT.

The chain is built from TRBV5-1 and TRBJ2-1; maybe TRBD2 (5 bases). The length of the CDR3 is 16 residues. Deletions cut 5 bases from V and 0 bases from J, with 15 bases between. Germline V gene data show CDR1 as SGHRS and CDR2 as YFSETQ. CDR3: CASRSPLGSSYNEQFF. CDR3 DNA sequence: TGCGCCAGCAGGTCTCCCCTAGGGAGCTCCTACAATGAGCAGTTCTTC.

The chain couples TRBV5-1 to TRBJ2-7; D perhaps matches TRBD1 (6 bases). This CDR3 spans 14 amino acids. From germline, CDR1 is SGHRS and CDR2 YFSETQ. Trimming removed 7 bases from V and 2 bases from J, with 16 bases in between. CDR3 residues: CASSIQGSTYEQYF. Written as DNA, the CDR3 is TGCGCCAGCTCAATACAGGGATCCACCTACGAGCAGTACTTC.

The V call is TRBV3-1 (or the pseudogene TRBV3-2), the J call TRBJ2-1, with D perhaps TRBD2 (6 bases). There are 15 residues in the CDR3. Germline V gives CDR1 LGHDT, CDR2 YNNKEL (reference sequence). V was cut by 5 bases and J by 5 bases, with 16 bases left in between. The CDR3 sequence: CASSGGWGPHNEQFF. In nucleotides, the CDR3 is TGTGCCAGCAGCGGGGGGTGGGGCCCACACAATGAGCAGTTCTTC.

This chain joins TRBV5-1 and TRBJ2-1; a weak D match, TRBD2 (5 bases). The germline CDR1 and CDR2 sequences are SGHRS and YFSETQ. The CDR3 contains 15 residues. Trimming left V 2 bases short and J 0 bases short, with 9 bases between. CDR3 protein: CASSFGVGSYNEQFF. The DNA for the CDR3 is TGCGCCAGCAGCTTCGGGGTAGGCTCCTACAATGAGCAGTTCTTC. Looking up the rest from reference TRBV5-1 and TRBJ2-1 gives the full variable domain: KAGVTQTPRYLIKTRGQQVTLSCSPISGHRSVSWYQQTPGQGLQFLFEYFSETQRNKGNFPGRFSGRQFSNSRSEMNVSTLELGDSALYLCASSFGVGSYNEQFFGPGTRLTVL.

The CDR3 region is CASTSQGTGQRSYGYTF. CDR3 coding DNA: TGTGCCAGCACTTCCCAAGGCACCGGACAGCGGTCCTATGGCTACACCTTC. This chain links TRBV7-2 with TRBJ1-2, with D perhaps TRBD1 (6 bases). Germline CDR1 SGHTA, CDR2 FQGNSA. The CDR3 has 17 residues. V was pared by 7 bases and J by 4 bases, with 25 bases between.

This clone was seen only once. V usage is TRBV24-1 and J usage is TRBJ1-1; maybe TRBD1 (6 bases). Germline V gene data show CDR1 as KGHDR and CDR2 as SFDVKD. CDR3 length: 16 residues. The germline V and J ends were trimmed by 2 bases and 3 bases, with 15 bases remaining between them. The CDR3 sequence: CATSDSGTRGDTEAFF. Written as DNA, the CDR3 is TGTGCCACCAGTGATTCAGGGACACGGGGGGACACTGAAGCTTTCTTT.

The chain couples TRBV19 to TRBJ1-1, with a weak D call TRBD1 (5 bases). Trimming stripped 5 bases from V and 0 bases from J, with 13 bases between. The CDR3 sequence is 15 residues long. Germline-derived CDR1 and CDR2 are LNHDA and SQIVND (reference sequence). CDR3 sequence (DNA): TGTGCCAGTAGTTTTGTGGGGCAGCTGAACACTGAAGCTTTCTTT. It translates to CASSFVGQLNTEAFF.

This clone was counted between two and nine times. This chain connects TRBV5-1 to TRBJ2-3, with 8 bases identical to TRBD1. J lost 1 base, V lost 5 bases, and 3 bases had no gene match. This CDR3 has 14 amino acids. In germline, CDR1 is SGHRS, CDR2 YFSETQ. CDR3: CASSSTGGTDTQYF. The CDR3 DNA is TGCGCCAGCAGTTCGACAGGGGGCACAGATACGCAGTATTTT.

In DNA form, the CDR3 reads TGCGCCAGCAGCTTGACTAGCGGGAAGGGGGGAGAGACCCAGTACTTC. This sequence encodes CASSLTSGKGGETQYF. The genes are TRBV5-1 and TRBJ2-5; the match to TRBD2 covers 10 bases. The trim removed 1 base at V and 4 bases at J, leaving 7 bases unmatched. The V gene's germline CDR1 is SGHRS and CDR2 YFSETQ. The CDR3 covers 16 residues.

The chain recombines TRBV2 with TRBJ1-4; 11 positions agree with TRBD1. Germline CDR1 and CDR2: SNHLY and FYNNEI. With 5 bases clipped from V and 8 bases from J, the junction kept 4 bases outside the gene matches. The CDR3 spans 14 residues. As DNA, the CDR3 is TGTGCCAGCAGTTGGACAGGGGGCAGAGAAAAACTGTTTTTT. Amino acid sequence: CASSWTGGREKLFF.

The chain links TRBV13 to TRBJ2-3; 12 bases line up with TRBD2. V lost 2 bases to trimming and J lost 3 bases; unmatched junction nucleotides: 6. This CDR3 contains 17 residues. Germline-derived CDR1 and CDR2 are PRHDT and FYEKMQ (reference sequence). For the CDR3, the DNA is TGTGCCAGCAGCTTAAGCCCTAGCGGGGGGGTAACAGATACGCAGTATTTT. This encodes CASSLSPSGGVTDTQYF.

The chain's CDR3 is CASSQDRENQPQHF. The CDR3 DNA sequence: TGTGCCAGCAGCCAAGATCGAGAGAATCAGCCCCAGCATTTT. The V gene is TRBV4-2, the J gene TRBJ1-5; D uncertain. The germline gives CDR1 LGHNA, CDR2 YNFKEQ. CDR3 size: 14 residues. With 0 bases removed from V and 4 bases from J, the gap between germline ends came to 7 bases.

This chain joins TRBV30 and TRBJ1-1, with D hard to call. V was trimmed by 4 bases and J by 1 base, leaving 7 bases between them. Germline V lookup: CDR1 GTSNPN, CDR2 SVGIG (reference sequence). This CDR3 contains 12 residues. This CDR3 reads CAWKRGNTEAFF. The CDR3 DNA follows: TGTGCCTGGAAACGGGGGAACACTGAAGCTTTCTTT.

The rearrangement uses TRBV28 and TRBJ2-7; D is perhaps TRBD1 (5 bases). There are 15 residues in the CDR3. Germline V gene lookup returns CDR1 MDHEN and CDR2 SYDVKM. Trimming pared 4 bases from V and 1 base from J, leaving 14 bases between. This CDR3 reads CASSSQGSRSYEQYF. The CDR3 DNA sequence: TGTGCCAGCAGTTCCCAGGGTAGTAGGTCCTACGAGCAGTACTTC.

This chain links TRBV28 with TRBJ2-7; D is perhaps TRBD1 (5 bases). This CDR3 is built from 14 residues. The germline V gene encodes CDR1 MDHEN and CDR2 SYDVKM. V lost 2 bases, J lost 7 bases, and 15 bases lay in between. CDR3 sequence: CASSLHGPRGEQYF. CDR3 nucleotide sequence: TGTGCCAGCAGTTTACACGGACCTAGGGGAGAGCAGTACTTC.

The table lists this clone with a count of one. The CDR3 sequence: CASSPGQPGNTIYF. CDR3 bases: TGTGCCAGTAGCCCAGGACAGCCTGGAAACACCATATATTTT. The V gene is TRBV19, the J gene TRBJ1-3; a possible D gene is TRBD1 (6 bases). Germline V gives CDR1 LNHDA, CDR2 SQIVND (reference sequence). Deletions cut 6 bases from V and 2 bases from J, with 11 bases between. The CDR3 is 14 amino acids. The full variable domain, in which reference TRBV19 and TRBJ1-3 provide the parts outside the CDR3, is DGGITQSPKYLFRKEGQNVTLSCEQNLNHDAMYWYRQDPGQGLRLIYYSQIVNDFQKGDIAEGYSVSREKKESFPLTVTSAQKNPTAFYLCASSPGQPGNTIYFGEGSWLTVV.

The J gene is TRBJ1-1, the V gene TRBV28; no firm D call. CDR1 and CDR2 from the germline V gene are MDHEN and SYDVKM. V was clipped by 3 bases and J by 3 bases, with 11 bases between them. CDR3 length equals 14 residues. The CDR3 is CASSFLRRDTEAFF. Here the CDR3 DNA reads TGTGCCAGCAGTTTTTTGAGGAGGGACACTGAAGCTTTCTTT.